These 17 T cell receptor beta chains were sequenced from one sample in a study of blood T cell repertoires in COVID-19. Data came from immunoSEQ multiplex PCR; TCRdb stores just in-frame clones and leaves some out. Here the sample spans roughly 180,000 clones, approximately 81% being singletons. Material for sequencing was PBMCs or T cells enriched from blood (not recorded which). These receptors were collected from a woman aged 40-49 years with acute COVID-19.

The chain uses TRBV19 and TRBJ2-5; D possibly corresponds to TRBD2 (6 bases). The germline V and J ends were trimmed by 3 bases and 5 bases, with 7 bases remaining between them. The germline V gene has CDR1 LNHDA and CDR2 SQIVND (reference sequence). This CDR3 has 12 residues. CDR3 DNA sequence: TGTGCCAGTAGTATGGGGGGTGAGACCCAGTACTTC. This gives the protein CASSMGGETQYF.

This clone appeared many times. The chain links TRBV6-5 to TRBJ2-7; D remains ambiguous. Trimming took 0 bases from V and 2 from J, leaving 11 bases between them. Germline V gene data show CDR1 as MNHEY and CDR2 as SVGAGI. The CDR3 has 15 residues. CDR3 sequence reads: CASSYSADGAYEQYF. The CDR3 DNA follows: TGTGCCAGCAGTTACTCCGCCGACGGAGCCTACGAGCAGTACTTC.

This clone was seen many times. The chain is built from TRBV6-2 or TRBV6-3 and TRBJ2-7, with 8 bases identical to TRBD2. The germline gives CDR1 MNHEY, CDR2 SVGEGT. This CDR3 comprises 14 residues. The junction had 4 bases not matched to a gene; V was cut back by 4 bases and J by 2 bases. The CDR3 region has the DNA TGTGCCAGCAGTTCAGCGGGAGAGGCCTACGAGCAGTACTTC. This sequence encodes CASSSAGEAYEQYF.

The rearrangement links TRBV5-1 to TRBJ1-2, with TRBD1 matching over 7 bases. The CDR3 spans 14 residues. The J segment lost 0 bases and the V segment lost 3 bases, leaving 2 bases of the junction unmatched. The germline V gene encodes CDR1 SGHRS and CDR2 YFSETQ. Here the CDR3 DNA reads TGCGCCAGCAGCTGGGACAGTTCTAACTATGGCTACACCTTC. This encodes CASSWDSSNYGYTF.

In this sample, this clone turned up a few times. This chain connects TRBV3-1 (or the pseudogene TRBV3-2) to TRBJ2-1, with 11 nucleotides matching TRBD2. This CDR3 spans 16 amino acids. V shed 3 bases and J 6 bases; nucleotides not matched to a gene: 7. Looked up from germline, CDR1 is LGHDT and CDR2 is YNNKEL (reference sequence). CDR3 residues: CASSQIAGGPGNEQFF. The CDR3 DNA is TGTGCCAGCAGCCAGATAGCGGGAGGGCCGGGCAATGAGCAGTTCTTC.

This sequence joins TRBV19 and TRBJ1-2; 8 bases are shared with TRBD1. V gave up 4 bases and J gave up 9 bases; unmatched junction bases: 10. CDR1 and CDR2 (germline): LNHDA, SQIVND (reference sequence). The CDR3 length is 14 residues. The CDR3: CASSRTGPEGSYTF. CDR3 nucleotides: TGTGCCAGTAGTAGGACAGGGCCAGAGGGGAGCTACACCTTC.

The rearrangement uses TRBV11-2 and TRBJ2-5; possible D gene TRBD2, 5 bases. The CDR3 is 15 residues long. V lost 1 base, J lost 0 bases, and 9 bases lay in between. Germline CDR1 and CDR2: SGHAT and FQNNGV. CDR3 DNA sequence: TGTGCCAGCAGCTTAGGGCTAGCTTACCAAGAGACCCAGTACTTC. It codes for CASSLGLAYQETQYF.

The chain has TRBV5-8 and TRBJ1-5; TRBD1 aligns across 11 bases. V lost 6 bases to trimming and J lost 11 bases; unmatched junction nucleotides: 13. The CDR3 has 15 amino acids. The V gene's germline CDR1 is SGHTS and CDR2 YDEGEE. The CDR3 bases are TGTGCCAGCAACCCCCGGGACAGGGGGTCTGGGGCCCAGCATTTT. This sequence encodes CASNPRDRGSGAQHF.

The sample holds a few counts of this clone. The V call is TRBV10-3, the J call TRBJ1-2; 7 bases match TRBD1. Looked up from germline, CDR1 is ENHRY and CDR2 is SYGVKD. The CDR3 runs to 12 residues. The V gene end was trimmed by 6 bases and the J gene end by 7 bases; junction bases not matched to a gene: 5. The DNA of the CDR3 is TGTGCCATCAGCCGACAGGGATCTGGCTACACCTTC. It codes for CAISRQGSGYTF.

This clone was found a few times. The chain joins TRBV19 to TRBJ2-4; D perhaps matches TRBD1 (6 bases). V lost 8 bases to trimming and J lost 0 bases, with 11 bases between them. This CDR3 comprises 14 residues. The V gene's germline CDR1 is LNHDA and CDR2 SQIVND (reference sequence). The CDR3 DNA follows: TGTGCCAGTGTCGACAGGTTAGCCAAAAACATTCAGTACTTC. This translates into CASVDRLAKNIQYF.

This chain links TRBV7-3 with TRBJ2-1; 9 nucleotides line up with TRBD2. Germline trimming cut 6 bases from V and 3 bases from J; bases unmatched to any gene: 9. The germline V gene encodes CDR1 SGHTA and CDR2 FQGTGA. The CDR3 sequence is 16 residues long. CDR3 nucleotide sequence: TGTGCCAGCAGTCAAACCTCGACTAGCGGCTACAATGAGCAGTTCTTC. It translates to CASSQTSTSGYNEQFF.

This clone was found a few times. The gene calls are TRBV6-5 and TRBJ1-1, with TRBD1 identical over 7 bases. The CDR3 length is 14 residues. The germline gives CDR1 MNHEY, CDR2 SVGAGI. V dropped 5 bases and J dropped 0; count of bases not matched to a gene: 3. The CDR3 reads CASSPDRVNTEAFF. The CDR3 nucleotides read TGTGCCAGCAGTCCCGACAGGGTGAACACTGAAGCTTTCTTT.

The gene calls are TRBV27 and TRBJ1-2; the match to TRBD1 covers 8 bases. Per germline, CDR1 MNHEY and CDR2 SMNVEV (reference sequence). V gave up 5 bases and J gave up 5 bases; unmatched junction bases: 7. The CDR3 runs to 14 residues. The CDR3 is CASSRTGPGYGYTF. The CDR3 bases are TGTGCCAGCAGTAGGACAGGGCCGGGGTATGGCTACACCTTC.

V is TRBV7-3 and J is TRBJ2-1; D may be TRBD2 (5 bases). The CDR3 spans 17 residues. The ends were cut back, 2 bases at V and 7 bases at J, with 21 bases in the middle. CDR1 and CDR2 (germline): SGHTA, FQGTGA. CDR3 coding DNA: TGTGCCAGCAGCTTATTTTTCTCGGAGGACCCGTTGAATGAGCAGTTCTTC. This translates into CASSLFFSEDPLNEQFF.

The chain has TRBV12-3 or TRBV12-4 and TRBJ2-4, with D possibly being TRBD2 (5 bases). The CDR3 extends over 12 amino acids. The V gene lost 6 bases and the J gene lost 8 bases, with 11 bases spanning the gap. The CDR3 loop is CASRQERDIQYF. In DNA form, the CDR3 reads TGTGCCAGCAGGCAGGAGAGGGACATTCAGTACTTC.

The chain combines TRBV5-4 with TRBJ2-1; D is unclear. Trimming left V 6 bases short and J 8 bases short, with 21 bases between. Germline lookup yields CDR1 SGHNT and CDR2 YYREEE (reference sequence). This CDR3 contains 15 residues. The CDR3 spells CASTLTNHNGDEQFF. CDR3 DNA: TGTGCCAGCACACTGACAAACCACAATGGTGATGAGCAGTTCTTC.

V usage is TRBV28 and J usage is TRBJ1-3; tentative D call: TRBD1 (6 bases). Germline V gene lookup returns CDR1 MDHEN and CDR2 SYDVKM. Trimming took 3 bases from V and 4 from J, leaving 16 bases between them. The CDR3 totals 16 residues. The chain's CDR3 is CASSFGGGRGGNTIYF. CDR3 nucleotides: TGTGCCAGCAGTTTTGGCGGGGGGCGCGGGGGAAACACCATATATTTT.